This T cell receptor (beta chain) stems from a study of PD-1 blockade in classical Hodgkin lymphoma. The germline V and J ends were trimmed by 6 bases and 15 bases, with 18 bases remaining between them. The CDR3 has 12 residues. CDR1 and CDR2 from the germline V gene are SNHLY and FYNNEI. Overall study findings and caveats: The study reported lower baseline TCR diversity in newly diagnosed patients than in healthy donors.

Clones were sequenced by immunoSEQ multiplex PCR, and TCRdb holds only the in-frame ones, with some missing. The sample shows 20,000 to 25,000 clones, roughly nine tenths of them seen only once. Details on this clone: Its antigen remains unknown.

Time point here: newly diagnosed, previously untreated cHL patient sample. Purification of CD4+ T cells from thawed PBMCs was achieved by magnetic negative selection. The chain carries TRBV2 and TRBJ2-1; the D call may be TRBD1 or TRBD2 (5 bases each). The source of this sequence is a human donor with classical Hodgkin lymphoma. The sample taken for sequencing was CD4+ T cells from blood. This chain's CDR3 is CASRPGTKNLFF. The CDR3 nucleotides are TGTGCCAGCAGACCCGGGACCAAGAACCTGTTCTTC. The whole variable domain, filled in from reference TRBV2 and TRBJ2-1, reads EPEVTQTPSHQVTQMGQEVILRCVPISNHLYFYWYRQILGQKVEFLVSFYNNEISEKSEIFDDQFSVERPDGSNFTLKIRSTKLEDSAMYFCASRPGTKNLFFGPGTRLTVL.